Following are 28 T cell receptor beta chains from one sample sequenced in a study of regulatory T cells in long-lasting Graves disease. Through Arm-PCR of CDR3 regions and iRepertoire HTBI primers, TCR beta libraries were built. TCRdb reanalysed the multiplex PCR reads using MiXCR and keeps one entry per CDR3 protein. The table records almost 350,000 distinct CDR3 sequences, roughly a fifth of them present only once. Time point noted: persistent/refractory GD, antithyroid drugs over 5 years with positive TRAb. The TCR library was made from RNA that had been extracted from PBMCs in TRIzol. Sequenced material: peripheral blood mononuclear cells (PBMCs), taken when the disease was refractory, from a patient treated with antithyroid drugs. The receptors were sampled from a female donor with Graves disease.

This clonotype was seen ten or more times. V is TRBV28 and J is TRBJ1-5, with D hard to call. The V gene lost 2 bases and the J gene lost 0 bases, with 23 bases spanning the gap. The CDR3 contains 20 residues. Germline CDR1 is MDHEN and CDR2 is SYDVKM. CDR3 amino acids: CASSLPGVSSFLDSNQPQHF. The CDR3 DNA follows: TGTGCCAGCAGTTTACCAGGCGTCAGCTCCTTCCTTGATAGCAATCAGCCCCAGCATTTT. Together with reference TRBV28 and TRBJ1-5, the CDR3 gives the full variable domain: DVKVTQSSRYLVKRTGEKVFLECVQDMDHENMFWYRQDPGLGLRLIYFSYDVKMKEKGDIPEGYSVSREKKERFSLILESASTNQTSMYLCASSLPGVSSFLDSNQPQHFGDGTRLSIL.

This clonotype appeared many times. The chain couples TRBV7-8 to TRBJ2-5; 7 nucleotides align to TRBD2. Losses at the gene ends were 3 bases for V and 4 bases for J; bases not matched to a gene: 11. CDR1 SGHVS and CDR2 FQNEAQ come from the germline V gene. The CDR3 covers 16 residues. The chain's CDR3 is CASSFGSGGRVETQYF. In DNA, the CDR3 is TGTGCCAGCAGCTTTGGATCCGGGGGGAGGGTAGAGACCCAGTACTTC.

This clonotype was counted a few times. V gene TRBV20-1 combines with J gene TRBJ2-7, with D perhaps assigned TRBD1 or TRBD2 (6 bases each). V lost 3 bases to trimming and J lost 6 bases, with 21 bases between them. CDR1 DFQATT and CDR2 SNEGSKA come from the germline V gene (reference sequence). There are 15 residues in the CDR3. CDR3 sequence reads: CSASPFGGPPGEQYF. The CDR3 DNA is TGCAGTGCTAGCCCCTTCGGGGGCCCCCCGGGCGAGCAGTACTTC.

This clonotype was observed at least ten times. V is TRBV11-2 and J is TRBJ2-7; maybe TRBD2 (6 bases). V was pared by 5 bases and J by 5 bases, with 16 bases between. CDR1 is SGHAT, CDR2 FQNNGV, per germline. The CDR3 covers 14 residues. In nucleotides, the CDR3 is TGTGCCAGCAGCCCTTTCGGACTACCAAACGAGCAGTACTTC. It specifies CASSPFGLPNEQYF.

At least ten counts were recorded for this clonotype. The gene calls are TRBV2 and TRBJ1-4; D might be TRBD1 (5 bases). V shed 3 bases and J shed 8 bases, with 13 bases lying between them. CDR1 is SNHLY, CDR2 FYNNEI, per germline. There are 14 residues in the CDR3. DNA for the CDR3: TGTGCCAGCAGTGAGGGTAGGGGCGAAGAAAAACTGTTTTTT. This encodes CASSEGRGEEKLFF.

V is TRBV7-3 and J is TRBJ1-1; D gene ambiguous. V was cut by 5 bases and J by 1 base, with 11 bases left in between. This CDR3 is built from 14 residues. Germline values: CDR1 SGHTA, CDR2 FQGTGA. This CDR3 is CASSPGHSNTEAFF. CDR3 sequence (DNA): TGTGCCAGCAGCCCCGGCCACTCGAACACTGAAGCTTTCTTT.

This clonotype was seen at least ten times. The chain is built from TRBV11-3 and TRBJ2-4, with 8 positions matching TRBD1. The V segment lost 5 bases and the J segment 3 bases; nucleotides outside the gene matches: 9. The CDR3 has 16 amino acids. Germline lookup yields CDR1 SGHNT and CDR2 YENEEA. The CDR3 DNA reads TGTGCCAGCAGCCTATGGACAGGGCTGGACAAAAACATTCAGTACTTC. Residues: CASSLWTGLDKNIQYF.

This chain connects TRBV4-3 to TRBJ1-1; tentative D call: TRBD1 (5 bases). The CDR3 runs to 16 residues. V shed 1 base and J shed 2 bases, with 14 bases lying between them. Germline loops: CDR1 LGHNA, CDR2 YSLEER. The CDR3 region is CASSQVPGPVNTEAFF. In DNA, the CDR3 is TGCGCCAGCAGCCAAGTCCCGGGACCGGTAAACACTGAAGCTTTCTTT.

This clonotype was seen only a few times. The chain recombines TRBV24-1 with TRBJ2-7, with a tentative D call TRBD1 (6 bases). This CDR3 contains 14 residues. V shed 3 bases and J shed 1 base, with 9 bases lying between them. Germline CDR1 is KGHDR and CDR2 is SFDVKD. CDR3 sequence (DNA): TGTGCCACCAGTGATCATGACAGGTCCTACGAGCAGTACTTC. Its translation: CATSDHDRSYEQYF.

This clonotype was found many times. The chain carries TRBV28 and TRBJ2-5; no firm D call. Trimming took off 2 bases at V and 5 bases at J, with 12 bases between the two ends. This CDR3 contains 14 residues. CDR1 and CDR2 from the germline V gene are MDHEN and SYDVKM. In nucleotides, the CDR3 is TGTGCCAGCAGTTTACCTGATCTCTGGGAGACCCAGTACTTC. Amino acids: CASSLPDLWETQYF.

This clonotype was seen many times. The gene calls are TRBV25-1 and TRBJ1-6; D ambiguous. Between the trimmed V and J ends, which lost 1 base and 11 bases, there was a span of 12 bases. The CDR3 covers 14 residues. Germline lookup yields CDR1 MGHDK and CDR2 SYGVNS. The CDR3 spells CASSESVNDAPLHF. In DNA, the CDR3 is TGTGCCAGCAGTGAATCGGTAAACGACGCACCCCTCCACTTT.

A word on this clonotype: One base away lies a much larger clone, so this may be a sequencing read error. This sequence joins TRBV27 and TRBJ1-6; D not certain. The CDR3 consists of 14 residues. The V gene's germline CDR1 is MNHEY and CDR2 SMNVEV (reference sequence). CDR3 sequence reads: CACSLAGDHSPLHF. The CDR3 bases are TGTGCCTGCAGTTTAGCGGGAGACCATTCACCCCTCCACTTT.

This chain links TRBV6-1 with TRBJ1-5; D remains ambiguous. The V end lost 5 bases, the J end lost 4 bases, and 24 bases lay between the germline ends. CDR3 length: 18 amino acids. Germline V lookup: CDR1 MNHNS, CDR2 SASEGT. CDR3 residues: CASSPLGSAGVYNQPQHF. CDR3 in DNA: TGTGCCAGCAGTCCGCTAGGGTCGGCGGGAGTCTATAATCAGCCCCAGCATTTT.

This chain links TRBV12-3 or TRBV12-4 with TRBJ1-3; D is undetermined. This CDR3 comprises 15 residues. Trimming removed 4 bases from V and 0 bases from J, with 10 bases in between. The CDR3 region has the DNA TGTGCCAGCAGTTCCGCAGGTCGCTCTGGAAACACCATATATTTT. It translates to CASSSAGRSGNTIYF.

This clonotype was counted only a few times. The CDR3 is CAWSVPIPDRIYGYTF. CDR3 DNA: TGTGCCTGGAGTGTACCCATTCCCGACAGGATCTATGGCTACACCTTC. This chain links TRBV30 with TRBJ1-2; tentatively, D is TRBD1 (6 bases). V lost 0 bases, J lost 4 bases, and 18 bases lay in between. Germline V CDR1 and CDR2: GTSNPN, SVGIG (reference sequence). CDR3 length equals 16 residues.

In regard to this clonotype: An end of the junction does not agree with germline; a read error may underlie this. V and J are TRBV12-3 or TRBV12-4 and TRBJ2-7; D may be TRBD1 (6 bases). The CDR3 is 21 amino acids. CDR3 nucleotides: TGTGCCAGCAGCTTAGCTGCCCCCCCCCCCAAGCGGACAGCGGTTTTCTACGAGCAGTACTTC. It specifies CASSLAAPPPKRTAVFYEQYF.

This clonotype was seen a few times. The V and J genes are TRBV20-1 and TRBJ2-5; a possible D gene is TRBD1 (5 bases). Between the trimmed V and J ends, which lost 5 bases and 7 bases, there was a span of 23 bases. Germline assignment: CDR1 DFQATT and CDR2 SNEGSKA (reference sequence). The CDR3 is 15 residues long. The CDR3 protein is CSARPLQESQWTQYF. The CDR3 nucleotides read TGCAGTGCTCGACCGTTACAGGAAAGCCAGTGGACCCAGTACTTC.

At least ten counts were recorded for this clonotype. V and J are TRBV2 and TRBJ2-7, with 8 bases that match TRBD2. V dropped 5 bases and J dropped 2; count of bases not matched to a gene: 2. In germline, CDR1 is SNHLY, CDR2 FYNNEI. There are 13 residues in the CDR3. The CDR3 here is CASSYGRAYEQYF. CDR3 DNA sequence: TGTGCCAGCAGTTACGGGAGGGCCTACGAGCAGTACTTC.

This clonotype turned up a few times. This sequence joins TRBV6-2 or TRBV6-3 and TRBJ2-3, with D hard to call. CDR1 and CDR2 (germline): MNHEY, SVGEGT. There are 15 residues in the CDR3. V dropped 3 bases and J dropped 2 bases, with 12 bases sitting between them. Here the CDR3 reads CASSYRGFSTDTQYF. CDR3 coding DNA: TGTGCCAGCAGTTATCGTGGGTTCTCCACAGATACGCAGTATTTT.

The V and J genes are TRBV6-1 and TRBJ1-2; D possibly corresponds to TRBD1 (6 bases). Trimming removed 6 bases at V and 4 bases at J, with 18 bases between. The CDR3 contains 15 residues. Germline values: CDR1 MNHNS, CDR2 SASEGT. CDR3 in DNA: TGTGCCAGCAGACCCCTCGGGGGGCTAGTCTATGGCTACACCTTC. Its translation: CASRPLGGLVYGYTF.

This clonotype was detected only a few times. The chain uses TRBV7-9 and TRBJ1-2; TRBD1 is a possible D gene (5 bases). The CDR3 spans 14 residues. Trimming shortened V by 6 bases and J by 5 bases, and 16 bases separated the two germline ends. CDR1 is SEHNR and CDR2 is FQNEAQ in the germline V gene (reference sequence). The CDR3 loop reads CASREIGGEYGYTF. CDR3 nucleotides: TGTGCCAGCAGGGAAATCGGAGGGGAATATGGCTACACCTTC.

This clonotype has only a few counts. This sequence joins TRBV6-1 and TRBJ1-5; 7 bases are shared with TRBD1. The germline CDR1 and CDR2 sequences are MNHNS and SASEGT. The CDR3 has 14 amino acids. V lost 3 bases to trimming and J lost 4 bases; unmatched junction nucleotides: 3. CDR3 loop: CASSDRGRNQPQHF. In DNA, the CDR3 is TGTGCCAGCAGTGACAGGGGGAGGAATCAGCCCCAGCATTTT.

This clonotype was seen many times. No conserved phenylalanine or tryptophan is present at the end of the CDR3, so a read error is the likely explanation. The CDR3 protein is CASSAETGPQETQYL. CDR3 nucleotides: TGTGCCAGCAGTGCAGAGACAGGGCCACAAGAGACCCAGTACCTC. The J gene is TRBJ2-5, the V gene TRBV2; 7 nucleotides match TRBD1. V was pared by 4 bases and J by 2 bases, with 7 bases of the junction left unmatched. Germline values: CDR1 SNHLY, CDR2 FYNNEI. CDR3 length: 15 amino acids.

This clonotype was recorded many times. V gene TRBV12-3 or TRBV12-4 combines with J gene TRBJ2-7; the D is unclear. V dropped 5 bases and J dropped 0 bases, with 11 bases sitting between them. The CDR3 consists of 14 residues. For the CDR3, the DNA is TGTGCCAGCAGTCCCAGGCTTAGCTCCTACGAGCAGTACTTC. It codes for CASSPRLSSYEQYF.

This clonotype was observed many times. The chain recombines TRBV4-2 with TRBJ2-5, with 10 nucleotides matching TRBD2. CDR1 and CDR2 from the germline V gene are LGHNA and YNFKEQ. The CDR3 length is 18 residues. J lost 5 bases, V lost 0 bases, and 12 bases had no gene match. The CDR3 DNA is TGTGCCAGCAGCCAAGAACTAGCGGGGAGCCCCACGGGGGAGACCCAGTACTTC. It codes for CASSQELAGSPTGETQYF.

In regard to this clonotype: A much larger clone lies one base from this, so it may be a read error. This CDR3 is CTSSYDRHGDGYTF. In DNA, the CDR3 is TGTACCAGCAGCTATGACCGTCACGGGGATGGCTACACCTTC. V and J are TRBV5-6 and TRBJ1-2; D gene uncertain. CDR3 size: 14 residues. Germline lookup yields CDR1 SGHDT and CDR2 YYEEEE.

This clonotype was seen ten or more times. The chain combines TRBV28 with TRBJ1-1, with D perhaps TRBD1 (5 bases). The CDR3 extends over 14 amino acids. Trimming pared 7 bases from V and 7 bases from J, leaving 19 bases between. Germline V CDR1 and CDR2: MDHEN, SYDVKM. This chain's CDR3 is CASTLTGVGLEAFF. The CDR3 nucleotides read TGTGCCAGCACCCTTACGGGGGTGGGGCTTGAAGCTTTCTTT.

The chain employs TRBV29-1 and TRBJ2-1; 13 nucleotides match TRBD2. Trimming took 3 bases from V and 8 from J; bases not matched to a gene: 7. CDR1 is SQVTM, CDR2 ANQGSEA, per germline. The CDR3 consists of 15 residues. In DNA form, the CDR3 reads TGCAGCGTTGAGGGACTAGCGGGAAAGGTCGATGAGCAGTTCTTC. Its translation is CSVEGLAGKVDEQFF.